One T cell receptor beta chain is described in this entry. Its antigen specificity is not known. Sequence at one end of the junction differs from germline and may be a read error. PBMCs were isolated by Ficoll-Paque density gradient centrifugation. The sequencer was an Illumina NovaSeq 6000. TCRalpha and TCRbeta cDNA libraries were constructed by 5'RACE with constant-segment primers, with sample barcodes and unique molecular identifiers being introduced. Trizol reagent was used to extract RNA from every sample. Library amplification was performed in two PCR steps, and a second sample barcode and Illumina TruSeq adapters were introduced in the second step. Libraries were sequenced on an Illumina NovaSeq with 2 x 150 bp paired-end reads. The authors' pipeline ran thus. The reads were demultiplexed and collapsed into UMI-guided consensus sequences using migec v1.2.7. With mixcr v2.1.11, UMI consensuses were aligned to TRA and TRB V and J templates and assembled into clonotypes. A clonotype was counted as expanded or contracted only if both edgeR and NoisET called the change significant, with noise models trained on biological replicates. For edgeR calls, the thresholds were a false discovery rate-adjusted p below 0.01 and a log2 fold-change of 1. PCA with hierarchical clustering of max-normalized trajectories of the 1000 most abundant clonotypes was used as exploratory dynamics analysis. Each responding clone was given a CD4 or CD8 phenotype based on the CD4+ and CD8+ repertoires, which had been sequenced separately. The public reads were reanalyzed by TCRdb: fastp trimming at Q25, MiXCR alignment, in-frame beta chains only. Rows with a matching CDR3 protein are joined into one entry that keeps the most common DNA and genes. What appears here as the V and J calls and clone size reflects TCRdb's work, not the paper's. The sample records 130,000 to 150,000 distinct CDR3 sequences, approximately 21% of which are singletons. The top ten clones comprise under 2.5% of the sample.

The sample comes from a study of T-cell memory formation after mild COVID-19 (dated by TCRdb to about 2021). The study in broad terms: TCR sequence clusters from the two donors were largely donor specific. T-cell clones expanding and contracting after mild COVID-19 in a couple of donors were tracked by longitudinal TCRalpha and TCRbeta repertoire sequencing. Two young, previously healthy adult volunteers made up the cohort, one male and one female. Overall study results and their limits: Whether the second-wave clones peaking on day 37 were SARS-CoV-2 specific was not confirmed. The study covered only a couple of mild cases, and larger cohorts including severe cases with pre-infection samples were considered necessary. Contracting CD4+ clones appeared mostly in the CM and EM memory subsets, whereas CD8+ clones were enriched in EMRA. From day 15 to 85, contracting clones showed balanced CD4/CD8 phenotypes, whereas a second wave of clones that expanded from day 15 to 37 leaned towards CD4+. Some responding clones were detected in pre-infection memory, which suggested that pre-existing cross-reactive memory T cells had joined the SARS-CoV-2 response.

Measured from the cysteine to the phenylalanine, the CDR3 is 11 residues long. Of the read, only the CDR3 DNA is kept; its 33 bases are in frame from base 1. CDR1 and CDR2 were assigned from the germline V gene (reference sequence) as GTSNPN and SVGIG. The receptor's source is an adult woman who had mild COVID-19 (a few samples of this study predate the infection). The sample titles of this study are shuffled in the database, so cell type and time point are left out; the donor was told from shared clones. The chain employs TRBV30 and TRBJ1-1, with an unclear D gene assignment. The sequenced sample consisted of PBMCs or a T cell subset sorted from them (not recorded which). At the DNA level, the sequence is TGTGCCTGGAGTGTTACCCGGACCTCGGGCTTT. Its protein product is CAWSVTRTSGF.